A selection of T cell receptor beta chains follows, all from one sample in a study of OX40 agonist ivuxolimab in advanced cancers. Generated by immunoSEQ multiplex PCR, the TCRdb table keeps only in-frame clones and is missing some. Among under 55,000 clones listed, approximately 92% were seen once. The sample in question was CD4+ or CD8+ T cells sorted from blood, obtained in a trial of the OX40 agonist ivuxolimab. Receptor source: an adult with an advanced solid tumor such as melanoma, head and neck, liver or kidney cancer. Each CDR3 is given with its conserved first and last residue. Each record gives: CDR3 length, clone size, V gene, J gene, D gene, CDR3 DNA, CDR3 protein. D genes are given only for firm matches. Some rows mark clone size as missing; the rest say once, few, many or name a class of expanded clone.

cdr3_length: 18; clone_size: NA; v_call: TRBV4-3; j_call: TRBJ2-3; d_call: TRBD2; cdr3_nt: TGCGCCAGCAGCCAAGATGGGCTAGCGGGAGGTAACACAGATACGCAGTATTTT; cdr3_aa: CASSQDGLAGGNTDTQYF
cdr3_length: 16; clone_size: NA; v_call: TRBV4-1; j_call: TRBJ2-3; d_call: NA; cdr3_nt: TGCGCCAGCAGCCACCGACAGGGGGGACTAGCAGATACGCAGTATTTT; cdr3_aa: CASSHRQGGLADTQYF
cdr3_length: 15; clone_size: NA; v_call: TRBV27; j_call: TRBJ1-3; d_call: NA; cdr3_nt: TGTGCCAGCAGTCCGACAGCCACCTCTGGAAACACCATATATTTT; cdr3_aa: CASSPTATSGNTIYF
cdr3_length: 15; clone_size: few; v_call: TRBV27; j_call: TRBJ2-7; d_call: NA; cdr3_nt: TGTGCCAGCAGTCCCTCTTGGGGGGACTTCTACGAGCAGTACTTC; cdr3_aa: CASSPSWGDFYEQYF
cdr3_length: 14; clone_size: once; v_call: TRBV6-5; j_call: TRBJ2-5; d_call: NA; cdr3_nt: TGTGCCAGCGGTCCCCGGACAGATCAAGAGACCCAGTACTTC; cdr3_aa: CASGPRTDQETQYF
cdr3_length: 14; clone_size: NA; v_call: TRBV5-6; j_call: TRBJ2-1; d_call: NA; cdr3_nt: TGTGCCAGCAGCTTCCTGGCTGCCTACAATGAGCAGTTCTTC; cdr3_aa: CASSFLAAYNEQFF
cdr3_length: 13; clone_size: NA; v_call: TRBV11-2; j_call: TRBJ2-1; d_call: TRBD1; cdr3_nt: TGTGCCAGCAGCATAACAGGGGATAATGAGCAGTTCTTC; cdr3_aa: CASSITGDNEQFF
cdr3_length: 14; clone_size: NA; v_call: TRBV28; j_call: TRBJ2-3; d_call: NA; cdr3_nt: TGTGCCAGCAGTTTATTCGGGCGTTCAGATACGCAGTATTTT; cdr3_aa: CASSLFGRSDTQYF
cdr3_length: 14; clone_size: NA; v_call: TRBV27; j_call: TRBJ2-5; d_call: TRBD2; cdr3_nt: TGTGCCAGCAGTCTGACTAGCGGCCAAGAGACCCAGTACTTC; cdr3_aa: CASSLTSGQETQYF
cdr3_length: 14; clone_size: NA; v_call: TRBV5-6; j_call: TRBJ2-7; d_call: NA; cdr3_nt: TGTGCCAGCAGCGATACGGGACAATCCTACGAGCAGTACTTC; cdr3_aa: CASSDTGQSYEQYF
cdr3_length: 14; clone_size: once; v_call: TRBV2; j_call: TRBJ2-3; d_call: NA; cdr3_nt: TGTGCCAGCAGTGACTTAGCTAGCACAGATACGCAGTATTTT; cdr3_aa: CASSDLASTDTQYF
cdr3_length: 16; clone_size: NA; v_call: TRBV13; j_call: TRBJ2-7; d_call: NA; cdr3_nt: TGTGCCAGCAGCTTACGCCTAAGCGGGCCTACCTACGAGCAGTACTTC; cdr3_aa: CASSLRLSGPTYEQYF
cdr3_length: 13; clone_size: NA; v_call: TRBV4-2; j_call: TRBJ1-3; d_call: NA; cdr3_nt: TGTGCCAGCAGCCAAGGGAAAGGAAACACCATATATTTT; cdr3_aa: CASSQGKGNTIYF
cdr3_length: 10; clone_size: NA; v_call: TRBV5-5; j_call: TRBJ2-1; d_call: NA; cdr3_nt: TGTGCCAGCAGCTTGGGAGAGCAGTTCTTC; cdr3_aa: CASSLGEQFF
cdr3_length: 13; clone_size: NA; v_call: TRBV14; j_call: TRBJ2-7; d_call: TRBD1; cdr3_nt: TGTGCCAGCAGCCTCAGGGGGCTGAACGAGCAGTACTTC; cdr3_aa: CASSLRGLNEQYF
cdr3_length: 16; clone_size: NA; v_call: TRBV13; j_call: TRBJ1-5; d_call: NA; cdr3_nt: TGTGCCAGCAGCCGTACGATTGCAGGGAGCAATCAGCCCCAGCATTTT; cdr3_aa: CASSRTIAGSNQPQHF
cdr3_length: 14; clone_size: NA; v_call: TRBV7-9; j_call: TRBJ2-5; d_call: NA; cdr3_nt: TGTGCCAGCAGCCCCAGGTCGTTACCCGCGGATCCGTACTTC; cdr3_aa: CASSPRSLPADPYF
cdr3_length: 15; clone_size: NA; v_call: TRBV7-9; j_call: TRBJ2-3; d_call: TRBD2; cdr3_nt: TGTGCCAGCAGGGGACTAGCGGGAGGCACAGATACGCAGTATTTT; cdr3_aa: CASRGLAGGTDTQYF
cdr3_length: 18; clone_size: NA; v_call: TRBV5-1; j_call: TRBJ1-5; d_call: TRBD1; cdr3_nt: TGCGCCAGCACCCCGGGACAGGAAACTCCCATAAGCAATCAGCCCCAGCATTTT; cdr3_aa: CASTPGQETPISNQPQHF
cdr3_length: 16; clone_size: NA; v_call: TRBV6-1; j_call: TRBJ2-7; d_call: TRBD2; cdr3_nt: TGTGCCAGCAGTGAAGCGAAGCTAGCGGGCACCTACGAGCAGTACTTC; cdr3_aa: CASSEAKLAGTYEQYF
cdr3_length: 14; clone_size: NA; v_call: TRBV28; j_call: TRBJ2-7; d_call: TRBD2; cdr3_nt: TGTGCCAGCAGTCCAGGCGGGAGTCGGGATGAGCAGTACTTC; cdr3_aa: CASSPGGSRDEQYF
cdr3_length: 13; clone_size: NA; v_call: TRBV7-9; j_call: TRBJ2-3; d_call: NA; cdr3_nt: TGTGCCAGCAGCTTGAGTTACACAGATACGCAGTATTTT; cdr3_aa: CASSLSYTDTQYF